This T cell receptor (beta chain) stems from a study of blood T cell repertoires in COVID-19. Whole-study context: Italy, Spain and the United States were the sources of the convalescent and acute COVID-19 samples. The analysed material was cDNA or gDNA that came from T cells, B-cell-depleted T cells, or PBMCs.

Original handling: Amplification of reference gene primers provided the estimated nucleated cell counts. Sequenced by immunoSEQ multiplex PCR; TCRdb stores in-frame clones only, minus some. V and J calls and clone size are copied from that table; D and trimming were computed from the DNA. The sample lists over 10,000 clones, about 88% occurring once. The sample comprised peripheral blood. This receptor was taken from a human donor in a cohort sampled during active COVID-19.

CDR3 DNA: TGTGCCAGCAGCTTACTGGGACTAGCCCAAACCGGGGAGCTGTTTTTT. Encoded protein: CASSLLGLAQTGELFF. The chain employs TRBV7-2 and TRBJ2-2, with 9 positions matching TRBD2. Germline V lookup: CDR1 SGHTA, CDR2 FQGNSA. The CDR3 covers 16 residues. V shed 2 bases and J 5 bases; nucleotides not matched to a gene: 6.